These T cell receptor beta chains were read from a single sample in a study of T cell responses to AZD1222 COVID-19 vaccine. This table comes from immunoSEQ multiplex PCR, and its TCRdb copy is limited to in-frame clones, with some not included. Among around 140,000 clones listed, 85% to 90% were seen once. Material: peripheral blood, obtained 28 days after the second AZD1222 dose. All receptors derive from an adult who received the AZD1222 COVID-19 vaccine. CDR3s include the opening cysteine and the closing phenylalanine or tryptophan. The order of the fields is J gene, D gene, V gene, clone size, CDR3 DNA, CDR3 protein. The D gene is left open where the match is weak. Rows give clone size only sometimes, using once, few, many, or a class for an expanded clone.

j_call: TRBJ1-5
d_call: NA
v_call: TRBV6-5
clone_size: NA
cdr3_nt: TGTGCCAGCAGTTATGGAGGGACTAGGGGCAATCAGCCCCAGCATTTT
cdr3_aa: CASSYGGTRGNQPQHF

j_call: TRBJ1-5
d_call: NA
v_call: TRBV19
clone_size: NA
cdr3_nt: TGTGCCAGTAGTATAACGGAAAACCAGCCCCAGCATTTT
cdr3_aa: CASSITENQPQHF

j_call: TRBJ1-2
d_call: NA
v_call: TRBV6-4
clone_size: NA
cdr3_nt: TGTGCCAGCAGTGAGGGCAGGGGAGGCTATGGCTACACCTTC
cdr3_aa: CASSEGRGGYGYTF

j_call: TRBJ2-5
d_call: TRBD2
v_call: TRBV10-3
clone_size: NA
cdr3_nt: TGTGCCATCAGTGACCCGGGACTACAAGAGACCCAGTACTTC
cdr3_aa: CAISDPGLQETQYF

j_call: TRBJ1-4
d_call: NA
v_call: TRBV6-5
clone_size: NA
cdr3_nt: TGTGCCAGCAGTTACGGGGGGGCAACTAATGAAAAACTGTTTTTT
cdr3_aa: CASSYGGATNEKLFF

j_call: TRBJ1-5
d_call: NA
v_call: TRBV28
clone_size: NA
cdr3_nt: TGTGCCAGCAGTCTCGGACACCTTTCGCCCCAGCATTTT
cdr3_aa: CASSLGHLSPQHF

j_call: TRBJ2-5
d_call: TRBD1
v_call: TRBV5-1
clone_size: NA
cdr3_nt: TGCGCCAGCAGCCCCTTTGGTGACAGGGTTGAGACCCAGTACTTC
cdr3_aa: CASSPFGDRVETQYF

j_call: TRBJ2-3
d_call: NA
v_call: TRBV10-2
clone_size: NA
cdr3_nt: TGCGCCAGCAGTGAGAAACTAACAACTACAGATACGCAGTATTTT
cdr3_aa: CASSEKLTTTDTQYF

j_call: TRBJ1-4
d_call: NA
v_call: TRBV28
clone_size: NA
cdr3_nt: TGTGCCAGCAGTTTAAGTGGAGGGATGGTAACTAATGAAAAACTGTTTTTT
cdr3_aa: CASSLSGGMVTNEKLFF

j_call: TRBJ1-1
d_call: TRBD1
v_call: TRBV9
clone_size: NA
cdr3_nt: TGTGCCAGCAGCCGGACAGGGGCCATGAACACTGAAGCTTTCTTT
cdr3_aa: CASSRTGAMNTEAFF

j_call: TRBJ2-1
d_call: TRBD2
v_call: TRBV7-2
clone_size: NA
cdr3_nt: TGTGCCAGCAGCCCCCTCTGGGCGGGAGGGGCTGAGCAGTTCTTC
cdr3_aa: CASSPLWAGGAEQFF

j_call: TRBJ1-5
d_call: TRBD1
v_call: TRBV28
clone_size: once
cdr3_nt: TGTGCCAGCAGTTTCCAGGACAGGGTTTATCAGCCCCAGCATTTT
cdr3_aa: CASSFQDRVYQPQHF

j_call: TRBJ1-1
d_call: NA
v_call: TRBV30
clone_size: NA
cdr3_nt: TGTGCCTGGAGGTGGGGATTGGATTCTGGAGCTTTCTTT
cdr3_aa: CAWRWGLDSGAFF

j_call: TRBJ2-1
d_call: TRBD1
v_call: TRBV11-2
clone_size: NA
cdr3_nt: TGTGCCAGCAGCTTAATTTTTGGGACAGGCGACGACAATGAGCAGTTCTTC
cdr3_aa: CASSLIFGTGDDNEQFF

j_call: TRBJ2-1
d_call: TRBD2
v_call: TRBV5-1
clone_size: NA
cdr3_nt: TGCGCCAGCAGCCACATAACTAGCGGGAGCTCCTACAATGAGCAGTTCTTC
cdr3_aa: CASSHITSGSSYNEQFF

j_call: TRBJ1-1
d_call: TRBD1
v_call: TRBV28
clone_size: NA
cdr3_nt: TGTGCCAGCAGGATACAGGGGAGCACTGAAGCTTTCTTT
cdr3_aa: CASRIQGSTEAFF

j_call: TRBJ1-5
d_call: TRBD1
v_call: TRBV5-1
clone_size: NA
cdr3_nt: TGCGCCAGCAGCTGGGGGGACAGGGGAAGCGGCAATCAGCCCCAGCATTTT
cdr3_aa: CASSWGDRGSGNQPQHF

j_call: TRBJ2-1
d_call: TRBD1
v_call: TRBV18
clone_size: NA
cdr3_nt: TGTGCCAGCTCACCAATGGACAGGGACCATGAGCAGTTCTTC
cdr3_aa: CASSPMDRDHEQFF

j_call: TRBJ2-7
d_call: TRBD1
v_call: TRBV5-6
clone_size: NA
cdr3_nt: TGTGCCAGCACCCTCGGGGACAGGTACAACTCCTACGAGCAGTACTTC
cdr3_aa: CASTLGDRYNSYEQYF

j_call: TRBJ1-1
d_call: NA
v_call: TRBV28
clone_size: NA
cdr3_nt: TGTGCCAGCAGTTATCTCGACAGGCGGCACACTGAAGCTTTCTTT
cdr3_aa: CASSYLDRRHTEAFF

j_call: TRBJ1-3
d_call: NA
v_call: TRBV4-3
clone_size: NA
cdr3_nt: TGCGCCAGCAGCCAAGAGTCAGGAAACACCATATATTTT
cdr3_aa: CASSQESGNTIYF

j_call: TRBJ2-5
d_call: NA
v_call: TRBV5-5
clone_size: NA
cdr3_nt: TGTGCCAGCAGACGGATATCGGCAGAGACCCAGTACTTC
cdr3_aa: CASRRISAETQYF

j_call: TRBJ1-1
d_call: NA
v_call: TRBV2
clone_size: NA
cdr3_nt: TGTGCCAGCAAATTTGGCATCATGAACACTGAAGCTTTCTTT
cdr3_aa: CASKFGIMNTEAFF

j_call: TRBJ2-2
d_call: NA
v_call: TRBV5-1
clone_size: NA
cdr3_nt: TGCGCCAGCACAATCCGCCGGGGCTCGAACACCGGGGAGCTGTTTTTT
cdr3_aa: CASTIRRGSNTGELFF